Shown below are 20 T cell receptor beta chains from a single sample sequenced in a study of identifying expanded T cells in peripheral blood. The table came from immunoSEQ multiplex PCR; TCRdb's copy has only in-frame clones and leaves some out. In the table there are under 120,000 clones, around nine tenths of which are singletons. Sequencing used blood. The receptors shown here come from a person aged 18 to 70 in good health.

The J gene is TRBJ1-4, the V gene TRBV29-1, with D uncertain. This CDR3 has 12 amino acids. Trimming removed 5 bases from V and 8 bases from J, with 12 bases in between. CDR1 and CDR2 from the germline V gene are SQVTM and ANQGSEA. CDR3 region: CSVRWVEEKLFF. The CDR3 nucleotides are TGCAGCGTTCGTTGGGTGGAGGAAAAACTGTTTTTT.

The rearrangement joins TRBV18 to TRBJ2-4; D is perhaps TRBD1 (6 bases). CDR1 is KGHSH and CDR2 is LQKENI in the germline V gene. The CDR3 covers 15 residues. V gave up 1 base and J gave up 4 bases, with 11 bases separating them. CDR3 loop: CASSPLGGSKNIQYF. DNA for the CDR3: TGTGCCAGCTCACCACTTGGGGGCTCTAAAAACATTCAGTACTTC.

The CDR3 is CAGGGTGYTEAFF. For the CDR3, the DNA is TGTGCCGGGGGGGGGACAGGCTACACTGAAGCTTTCTTT. The chain links TRBV2 to TRBJ1-1; the match to TRBD1 covers 8 bases. Per germline, CDR1 SNHLY and CDR2 FYNNEI. V lost 11 bases, J lost 3 bases, and 8 bases stayed unmatched. This CDR3 is built from 13 residues.

This clone appeared a few times. The chain has TRBV6-6 and TRBJ1-5, with TRBD1 matching over 7 bases. The junction had 12 bases not matched to a gene; V was cut back by 4 bases and J by 9 bases. This CDR3 is built from 15 residues. Germline V lookup: CDR1 MNHNY, CDR2 SVGAGI (reference sequence). The CDR3 here is CASSSATGRHGPQHF. For the CDR3, the DNA is TGTGCCAGCAGTTCCGCGACAGGGCGTCATGGGCCCCAGCATTTT.

This clone was counted a few times. The genes are TRBV18 and TRBJ1-2; no definite D call. Germline CDR1 KGHSH, CDR2 LQKENI. V lost 0 bases, J lost 8 bases, and 10 bases lay in between. CDR3 size: 13 residues. The CDR3, as DNA: TGTGCCAGCTCACCACCGGCAATCGGAGGCTACACCTTC. This translates into CASSPPAIGGYTF.

The J gene is TRBJ2-7, the V gene TRBV18; tentatively, D is TRBD1 (6 bases). Germline loops: CDR1 KGHSH, CDR2 LQKENI. Trimming cost V 0 bases and J 2 bases, with 8 bases left between them. The length of the CDR3 is 14 residues. The CDR3 loop reads CASSPPGHPYEQYF. The CDR3 DNA reads TGTGCCAGCTCACCACCGGGACACCCCTACGAGCAGTACTTC.

V and J are TRBV21-1 and TRBJ2-7. TRBV21-1 is a recognized pseudogene. This CDR3 region has 13 residues. The CDR3 nucleotides read TGTGCCAGCAATCGGGGCCAGGTGGGTGAGCAGTACTTC. It is translated as CASNRGQVGEQYF.

The chain combines TRBV19 with TRBJ1-6; 8 bases align to TRBD1. Trimming removed 5 bases from V and 9 bases from J; junction bases left unmatched: 6. CDR1 is LNHDA, CDR2 SQIVND, per germline (reference sequence). The CDR3 covers 14 residues. The CDR3 nucleotides read TGTGCCAGTAGTCCGGCGGACAGGGCTTCACCCCTCCACTTT. Translating gives CASSPADRASPLHF.

This chain's CDR3 is CASHVWTGMNTEAFF. For the CDR3, the DNA is TGTGCCAGCCACGTTTGGACGGGAATGAACACTGAAGCTTTCTTT. V usage is TRBV28 and J usage is TRBJ1-1; D is uncertain. The germline V gene has CDR1 MDHEN and CDR2 SYDVKM. The CDR3 loop spans 15 amino acids. With 8 bases removed from V and 0 bases from J, the gap between germline ends came to 16 bases.

The rearrangement joins TRBV7-9 to TRBJ1-1; 7 bases align to TRBD1. The V segment lost 5 bases and the J segment 5 bases; nucleotides outside the gene matches: 8. Per germline, CDR1 SEHNR and CDR2 FQNEAQ (reference sequence). The CDR3 has 14 amino acids. CDR3 in DNA: TGTGCCAGCAGCCCATTTTCGGGACAGACTGAAGCTTTCTTT. It translates to CASSPFSGQTEAFF.

The gene calls are TRBV6-5 and TRBJ2-5; the D gene is possibly TRBD1 (6 bases). The CDR3 is made up of 13 amino acids. The germline V gene encodes CDR1 MNHEY and CDR2 SVGAGI. The germline V and J ends were trimmed by 6 bases and 5 bases, with 13 bases remaining between them. The CDR3 region has the DNA TGTGCCAGCAGCTTGACAGGAAGGGAGACCCAGTACTTC. Its translation: CASSLTGRETQYF.

The chain uses TRBV10-3 and TRBJ2-5; 9 nucleotides match TRBD2. Looked up from germline, CDR1 is ENHRY and CDR2 is SYGVKD. The CDR3 is 14 amino acids. J was trimmed by 5 bases and V by 11 bases; bases with no gene match: 12. CDR3 region: CASRAGGGSETQYF. CDR3 in DNA: TGTGCCTCCCGGGCGGGGGGGGGAAGTGAGACCCAGTACTTC.

The rearrangement joins TRBV19 to TRBJ1-5; D is unclear. The germline V gene encodes CDR1 LNHDA and CDR2 SQIVND (reference sequence). Trimming shortened V by 0 bases and J by 7 bases, and 7 bases separated the two germline ends. The CDR3 contains 13 residues. Written as DNA, the CDR3 is TGTGCCAGTAGTATAGATCGGGAACAGCCCCAGCATTTT. This gives the protein CASSIDREQPQHF.

This rearrangement joins TRBV7-2 to TRBJ1-6, with D tentatively TRBD1 (6 bases). Germline CDR1 is SGHTA and CDR2 is FQGNSA. The V end was cut by 1 base, the J end by 8 bases, with 12 bases between. The CDR3 contains 15 residues. CDR3 in amino acids: CASSLVPDSYSPLHF. The CDR3 DNA reads as TGTGCCAGCAGCTTAGTCCCGGACAGCTATTCACCCCTCCACTTT.

The chain joins TRBV5-5 to TRBJ1-2, with 9 positions matching TRBD1. Per the germline V gene, CDR1 is SGHKS and CDR2 is YYEKEE (reference sequence). The CDR3 is made up of 15 amino acids. Unmatched junction bases numbered 6, after V lost 3 bases and J lost 3 bases. CDR3 coding DNA: TGTGCCAGCAGCTATGGACAGGGGACTCACTATGGCTACACCTTC. Its translation: CASSYGQGTHYGYTF.

The J gene is TRBJ1-1, the V gene TRBV28, with a weak D call TRBD1 (6 bases). The germline gives CDR1 MDHEN, CDR2 SYDVKM. V lost 5 bases and J lost 3, with 16 bases in between. CDR3 length: 15 amino acids. CDR3 region: CASSVRGFVDTEAFF. The CDR3 DNA reads as TGTGCCAGCAGTGTCAGGGGCTTCGTGGACACTGAAGCTTTCTTT. Drawing the rest from reference TRBV28 and TRBJ1-1, the complete variable domain is DVKVTQSSRYLVKRTGEKVFLECVQDMDHENMFWYRQDPGLGLRLIYFSYDVKMKEKGDIPEGYSVSREKKERFSLILESASTNQTSMYLCASSVRGFVDTEAFFGQGTRLTVV.

There are a few counts of this clone. The chain employs TRBV2 and TRBJ1-1; 8 bases are shared with TRBD1. Germline-derived CDR1 and CDR2 are SNHLY and FYNNEI. The junction had 11 bases not matched to a gene; V was cut back by 7 bases and J by 4 bases. The CDR3 is 15 amino acids. The CDR3 DNA sequence: TGTGCCAGCACCCCCTTTACAGGGGGAGCCACTGAAGCTTTCTTT. This encodes CASTPFTGGATEAFF.

This chain joins TRBV7-9 and TRBJ1-5; no firm D call. CDR3 length equals 14 residues. From germline, CDR1 is SEHNR and CDR2 FQNEAQ (reference sequence). V dropped 3 bases and J dropped 9 bases, with 15 bases sitting between them. Written as DNA, the CDR3 is TGTGCCAGCAGCTTCTCGACCGCTGAGGGGCCCCAGCATTTT. It is translated as CASSFSTAEGPQHF. Filled out from reference TRBV7-9 and TRBJ1-5, the complete variable domain reads DTGVSQNPRHKITKRGQNVTFRCDPISEHNRLYWYRQTLGQGPEFLTYFQNEAQLEKSRLLSDRFSAERPKGSFSTLEIQRTEQGDSAMYLCASSFSTAEGPQHFGDGTRLSIL.

V gene TRBV7-6 combines with J gene TRBJ2-2, with D perhaps TRBD1 (6 bases). Trimming cost V 4 bases and J 4 bases, with 13 bases left between them. Germline-derived CDR1 and CDR2 are SGHVS and FNYEAQ. This CDR3 is 15 amino acids long. The CDR3 loop is CASSWLQGPTGELFF. As DNA, the CDR3 is TGTGCCAGCAGCTGGCTGCAGGGGCCCACCGGGGAGCTGTTTTTT.

This chain uses TRBV4-3 with TRBJ2-7; 10 nucleotides line up with TRBD2. This CDR3 contains 17 residues. The junction had 5 bases not matched to a gene; V was cut back by 0 bases and J by 0 bases. The germline V gene encodes CDR1 LGHNA and CDR2 YSLEER. The chain's CDR3 is CASSQDLSGGGSYEQYF. The DNA for the CDR3 is TGCGCCAGCAGCCAAGACTTGAGCGGGGGGGGCTCCTACGAGCAGTACTTC.